The TCR beta chain under discussion was sequenced for a study of T cell responses to AZD1222 COVID-19 vaccine. Whole-study findings and limits: Elevations in Spike-specific TCR breadth and depth followed administration of two AZD1222 doses. It was only after the peak T cell response that any repertoires were sampled.

The data were produced by immunoSEQ multiplex PCR, yet TCRdb's version contains in-frame clones alone and is incomplete. Seen here are some 25,000 clones, roughly 87% observed once, and the top ten hold around a third. Concerning this clone: Its antigen is unidentified.

The germline V and J ends were trimmed by 2 bases and 2 bases, with 10 bases remaining between them. The length of the CDR3 is 14 residues. Germline V gene lookup returns CDR1 MNHEY and CDR2 SVGAGI. The V gene is TRBV6-5, the J gene TRBJ2-7; the D is unclear. The TCR sequence derives from an adult who received the AZD1222 COVID-19 vaccine. Sequences were derived from peripheral blood, sampled 28 days after the second AZD1222 dose. The CDR3: CASSYRNIPYEQYF. The DNA of the CDR3 is TGTGCCAGCAGTTACCGGAATATACCCTACGAGCAGTACTTC.